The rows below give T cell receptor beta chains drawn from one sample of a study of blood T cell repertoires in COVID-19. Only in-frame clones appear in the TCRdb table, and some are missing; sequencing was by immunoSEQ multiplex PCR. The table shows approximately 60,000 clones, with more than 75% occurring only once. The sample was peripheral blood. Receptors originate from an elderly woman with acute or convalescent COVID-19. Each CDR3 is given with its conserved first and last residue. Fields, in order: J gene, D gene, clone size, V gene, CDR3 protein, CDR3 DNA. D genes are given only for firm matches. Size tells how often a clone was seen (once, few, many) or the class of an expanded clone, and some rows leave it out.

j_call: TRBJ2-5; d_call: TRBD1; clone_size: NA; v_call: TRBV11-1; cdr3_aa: CASSLEGTGPETQYF; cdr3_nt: TGTGCCAGCAGCTTAGAAGGGACAGGGCCAGAGACCCAGTACTTC
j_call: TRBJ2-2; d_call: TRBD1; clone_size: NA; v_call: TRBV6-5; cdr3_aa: CASRQGHTGELFF; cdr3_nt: TGTGCCAGCAGACAGGGGCACACCGGGGAGCTGTTTTTT
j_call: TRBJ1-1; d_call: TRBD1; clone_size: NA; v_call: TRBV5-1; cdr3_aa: CASSTPTGIKTEAFF; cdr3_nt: TGCGCCAGCAGCACCCCGACAGGGATTAAGACTGAAGCTTTCTTT
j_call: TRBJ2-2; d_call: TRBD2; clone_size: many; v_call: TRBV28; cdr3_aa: CASRTSGSHTGELFF; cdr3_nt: TGTGCCAGCAGAACTAGCGGGAGCCACACCGGGGAGCTGTTTTTT
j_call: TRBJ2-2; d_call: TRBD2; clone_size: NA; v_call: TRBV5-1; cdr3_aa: CASSWAGANTGELFF; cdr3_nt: TGCGCCAGCAGCTGGGCGGGGGCGAACACCGGGGAGCTGTTTTTT
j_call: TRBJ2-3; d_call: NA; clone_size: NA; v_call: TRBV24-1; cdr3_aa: CATMEGSADTQYF; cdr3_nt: TGTGCCACCATGGAGGGGTCGGCAGATACGCAGTATTTT
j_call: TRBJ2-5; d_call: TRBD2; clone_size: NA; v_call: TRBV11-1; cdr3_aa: CASSSTSGLASETQYF; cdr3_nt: TGTGCCAGCAGCTCGACCTCGGGACTAGCGTCGGAGACCCAGTACTTC
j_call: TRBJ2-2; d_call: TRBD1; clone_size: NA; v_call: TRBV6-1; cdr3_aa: CASSERGRNTGELFF; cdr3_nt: TGTGCCAGCAGTGAAAGGGGGCGGAACACCGGGGAGCTGTTTTTT
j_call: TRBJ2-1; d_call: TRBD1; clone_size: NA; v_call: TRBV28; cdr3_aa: CASSFRQGQFF; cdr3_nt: TGTGCCAGCAGTTTCCGACAGGGACAGTTCTTC
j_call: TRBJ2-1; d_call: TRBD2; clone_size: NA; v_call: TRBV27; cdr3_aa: CASSSAGAEDGNEQFF; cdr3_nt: TGTGCCAGCAGTTCTGCGGGAGCCGAGGATGGCAATGAGCAGTTCTTC
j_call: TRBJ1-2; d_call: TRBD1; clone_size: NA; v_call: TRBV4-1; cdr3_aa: CASSQDWQGARFDYGYTF; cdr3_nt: TGCGCCAGCAGCCAAGATTGGCAGGGGGCTCGTTTTGACTATGGCTACACCTTC
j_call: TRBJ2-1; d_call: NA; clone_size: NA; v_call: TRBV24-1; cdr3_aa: CATSPLEGTNNEQFF; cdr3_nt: TGTGCCACCAGCCCCCTTGAGGGCACCAACAATGAGCAGTTCTTC
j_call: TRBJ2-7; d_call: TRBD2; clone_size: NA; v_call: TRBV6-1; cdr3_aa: CASSEGASSGRAGEQYF; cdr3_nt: TGTGCCAGCAGTGAAGGGGCCAGTAGCGGGAGGGCAGGCGAGCAGTACTTC
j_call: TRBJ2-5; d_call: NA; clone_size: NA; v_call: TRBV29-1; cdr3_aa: CSVKRDTQETQYF; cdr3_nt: TGCAGCGTCAAAAGGGACACCCAAGAGACCCAGTACTTC
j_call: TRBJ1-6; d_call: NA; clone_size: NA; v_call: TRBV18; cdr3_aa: CASSQAVPESLHF; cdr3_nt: TGTGCCAGCTCACAGGCGGTCCCTGAGTCCCTCCACTTT
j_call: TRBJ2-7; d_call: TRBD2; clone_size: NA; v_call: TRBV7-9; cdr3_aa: CASTLYRLAGTYEQYF; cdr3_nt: TGTGCCAGCACCCTTTACCGACTAGCGGGTACCTACGAGCAGTACTTC
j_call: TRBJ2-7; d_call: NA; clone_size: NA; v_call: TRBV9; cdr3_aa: CASSAGGNEQYF; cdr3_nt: TGTGCCAGCAGCGCTGGAGGAAACGAGCAGTACTTC
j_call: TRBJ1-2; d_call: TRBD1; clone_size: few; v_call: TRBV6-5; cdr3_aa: CASRDRDNYGYTF; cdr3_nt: TGTGCCAGCAGGGACAGGGATAACTATGGCTACACCTTC
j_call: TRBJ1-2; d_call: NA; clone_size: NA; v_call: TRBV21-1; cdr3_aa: CASSTRDREENYGYTF; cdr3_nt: TGTGCCAGCAGCACCCGGGACAGGGAAGAGAACTATGGCTACACCTTC
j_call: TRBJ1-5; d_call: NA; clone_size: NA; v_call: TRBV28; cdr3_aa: CASSRFRQGPLLFSNQPQHF; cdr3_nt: TGTGCCAGCAGCCGCTTCAGGCAGGGCCCACTCCTTTTTAGCAATCAGCCCCAGCATTTT
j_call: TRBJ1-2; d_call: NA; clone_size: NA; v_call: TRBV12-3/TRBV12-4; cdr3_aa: CASSINPRVGYTF; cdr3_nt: TGTGCCAGCAGTATTAATCCCCGGGTCGGCTACACCTTC
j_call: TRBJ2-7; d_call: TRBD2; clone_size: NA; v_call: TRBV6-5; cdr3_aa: CASRGGLAVGIEQYF; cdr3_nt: TGTGCCAGCAGAGGCGGACTAGCGGTTGGAATTGAGCAGTACTTC
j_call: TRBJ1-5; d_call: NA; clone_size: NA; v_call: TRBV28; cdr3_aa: CASSFQVNQPQHF; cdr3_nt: TGTGCCAGCAGTTTTCAGGTAAATCAGCCCCAGCATTTT
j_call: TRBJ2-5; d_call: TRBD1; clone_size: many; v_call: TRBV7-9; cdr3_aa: CASSPRGPETQYF; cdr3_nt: TGTGCCAGCAGCCCCAGGGGGCCTGAGACCCAGTACTTC
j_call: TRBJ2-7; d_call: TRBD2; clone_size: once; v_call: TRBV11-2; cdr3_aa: CASSFGSSGGSYEQYF; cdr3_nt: TGTGCCAGCAGCTTCGGGAGTAGCGGGGGTTCCTACGAGCAGTACTTC
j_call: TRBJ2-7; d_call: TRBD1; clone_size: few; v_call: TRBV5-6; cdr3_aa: CASSQGQYEQYF; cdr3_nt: TGTGCCAGCAGCCAGGGACAGTACGAGCAGTACTTC
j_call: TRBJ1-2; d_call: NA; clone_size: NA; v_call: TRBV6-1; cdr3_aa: CASSEAIAEGSYGYTF; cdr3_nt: TGTGCCAGCAGTGAAGCTATAGCGGAGGGATCCTATGGCTACACCTTC